Each of the 7 T cell receptor beta chains below was sequenced from the same sample in a study of follicular helper T cells after annual influenza vaccination. Time point defined: 2014-2015 season, pre-vaccination. Only in-frame clones appear in the TCRdb table, and some are missing; sequencing was by immunoSEQ multiplex PCR. The sample yields some 10,000 clones, roughly 79% seen once. The material was CXCR5+ CD38- circulating T follicular helper cells from blood, obtained on the day of influenza vaccination. Subset specified: circulating Tfh, non-naive CD4+CXCR5+PD-1+ (ICOS+CD38+ or ICOS-CD38-). Receptor source: an adult who received the influenza vaccine.

The chain links TRBV18 to TRBJ2-1; D gene ambiguous. CDR1 and CDR2 from the germline V gene are KGHSH and LQKENI. The CDR3 extends over 14 amino acids. Trimming took off 3 bases at V and 5 bases at J, with 11 bases between the two ends. The CDR3 reads CASSPPPGDNEQFF. The CDR3 region has the DNA TGTGCCAGCTCACCCCCTCCAGGAGACAATGAGCAGTTCTTC.

Only a few counts were recorded for this clone. The CDR3 coding sequence is TGTGCCAGTAGTATAGCCGGAGCCGGGACTAGAATGAATGAGCAGTTCTTC. This sequence encodes CASSIAGAGTRMNEQFF. V usage is TRBV19 and J usage is TRBJ2-1; 8 bases are shared with TRBD2. Germline V gene lookup returns CDR1 LNHDA and CDR2 SQIVND (reference sequence). J gave up 7 bases and V 1 base, and 12 bases lay outside the gene matches. This CDR3 has 17 residues.

This clone was counted between two and nine times. The V gene is TRBV18, the J gene TRBJ2-1; 7 bases map to TRBD2. CDR3 size: 17 residues. The germline gives CDR1 KGHSH, CDR2 LQKENI. V lost 3 bases, J lost 3 bases, and 11 bases stayed unmatched. The DNA of the CDR3 is TGTGCCAGCTCACCTGTGAGAGCGGGGACGGACTACAATGAGCAGTTCTTC. This encodes CASSPVRAGTDYNEQFF.

Worth noting for this clone: The junction does not match germline at one end; this may be a read error. The chain recombines TRBV7-7 with TRBJ2-3; 10 nucleotides line up with TRBD2. The V gene's germline CDR1 is SSHAT and CDR2 FNYEAQ (reference sequence). The CDR3 extends over 15 amino acids. Here the CDR3 DNA reads TGTGCCAGCAGTTTAGGGACTAGCGGCACAGATACGCAGTATTTT. Its protein is CASSLGTSGTDTQYF.

The J gene is TRBJ2-5, the V gene TRBV9, with TRBD2 matching over 11 bases. CDR1 is SGDLS and CDR2 is YYNGEE in the germline V gene. The CDR3 length is 14 residues. Germline trimming cut 4 bases from V and 5 bases from J; bases unmatched to any gene: 4. As DNA, the CDR3 is TGTGCCAGCAGCCCGGGACTAGCGGTGGAGACCCAGTACTTC. It translates to CASSPGLAVETQYF.

The gene calls are TRBV30 and TRBJ1-1; tentatively, D is TRBD1 (5 bases). This CDR3 has 15 residues. Trimming removed 0 bases at V and 3 bases at J, with 14 bases between. Germline loops: CDR1 GTSNPN, CDR2 SVGIG (reference sequence). Written as DNA, the CDR3 is TGTGCCTGGAGTGTGAGGGAAGGAGGGGACACTGAAGCTTTCTTT. Translated, it gives CAWSVREGGDTEAFF.

The rearrangement uses TRBV2 and TRBJ2-2, with 9 bases matching TRBD2. The germline V gene has CDR1 SNHLY and CDR2 FYNNEI. V shed 2 bases and J 3 bases; nucleotides not matched to a gene: 10. The CDR3 covers 18 residues. The CDR3 DNA follows: TGTGCCAGCAGTGAAAGGAGCGGGGGGCGACTCGACACCGGGGAGCTGTTTTTT. It codes for CASSERSGGRLDTGELFF.